Listed below are T cell receptor beta chains from one sample, sequenced in a study of blood T cell repertoires in COVID-19. Libraries were prepared by immunoSEQ multiplex PCR; TCRdb keeps only in-frame clonotypes and omits some of them. The sample carries 120,000 or so clones, 87% recorded once. Specimen: peripheral blood. These receptors all stem from a woman aged 70-85 years with acute or convalescent COVID-19. Each CDR3 is given with its conserved first and last residue. Fields, in order: D gene, clone size, V gene, J gene, CDR3 protein. The D gene is left open where the match is weak. Rows give clone size only sometimes, using once, few, many, or a class for an expanded clone.

D: TRBD2; size: NA; V: TRBV28; J: TRBJ2-1; CDR3: CASSSAGLAGGRVAEQFF
D: NA; size: NA; V: TRBV10-3; J: TRBJ1-5; CDR3: CAISEGSQPQHF
D: TRBD1; size: few; V: TRBV4-2; J: TRBJ1-1; CDR3: CASSSDRAGAEAFF
D: NA; size: NA; V: TRBV28; J: TRBJ2-5; CDR3: CASSTGGGSGETQYF
D: TRBD1; size: few; V: TRBV6-4; J: TRBJ2-1; CDR3: CASSDTQGAHNEQFF
D: NA; size: NA; V: TRBV7-9; J: TRBJ1-2; CDR3: CASSPEGPYGYTF
D: NA; size: NA; V: TRBV9; J: TRBJ1-2; CDR3: CASSATKGGYTF
D: NA; size: NA; V: TRBV24-1; J: TRBJ1-5; CDR3: CATSMSGENQPQHF
D: TRBD1; size: once; V: TRBV15; J: TRBJ1-2; CDR3: CATRDTGGYGYGYTF
D: TRBD1; size: NA; V: TRBV12-3/TRBV12-4; J: TRBJ1-5; CDR3: CASSFRGYQPQHF
D: TRBD2; size: NA; V: TRBV10-3; J: TRBJ2-5; CDR3: CAIKPVLRGGQETQYF
D: TRBD1; size: NA; V: TRBV14; J: TRBJ1-1; CDR3: CASIPPPGQGNTEAFF
D: NA; size: NA; V: TRBV18; J: TRBJ2-2; CDR3: CASSLRDGGSGELFF
D: NA; size: NA; V: TRBV2; J: TRBJ1-5; CDR3: CASRQGTYQPQHF
D: NA; size: NA; V: TRBV6-5; J: TRBJ1-2; CDR3: CASRPTVNYGYTF
D: NA; size: NA; V: TRBV18; J: TRBJ1-4; CDR3: CASSLTREEKLFF
D: TRBD1; size: NA; V: TRBV5-3; J: TRBJ1-4; CDR3: CARSLFRGRGEKLFF
D: NA; size: NA; V: TRBV15; J: TRBJ1-2; CDR3: CATRSGIWDGYTF
D: TRBD1; size: NA; V: TRBV10-2; J: TRBJ1-2; CDR3: CASSESGQADRPGYTF
D: NA; size: NA; V: TRBV10-2; J: TRBJ1-1; CDR3: CATLGGVSSTEAFF
D: TRBD2; size: NA; V: TRBV7-3; J: TRBJ2-7; CDR3: CASSSGLAPYEQYF
D: TRBD1; size: NA; V: TRBV6-5; J: TRBJ2-7; CDR3: CASTSRTGTYEQYF
D: TRBD2; size: NA; V: TRBV5-1; J: TRBJ2-3; CDR3: CASSLGPSGSTDTQYF
D: NA; size: NA; V: TRBV2; J: TRBJ2-3; CDR3: CASSALGEDTQYF
D: NA; size: NA; V: TRBV12-3/TRBV12-4; J: TRBJ2-4; CDR3: CASRDSPKNIQYF
D: NA; size: NA; V: TRBV6-1; J: TRBJ1-2; CDR3: CASSEGRLGPNYGYTF